The 11 T cell receptor beta chains in this list originate from one sample, sequenced in a study of blood T cell repertoires in COVID-19. Here immunoSEQ multiplex PCR was the method, and the copy in TCRdb shows in-frame clones only, minus some. The sample has some 300,000 clones, roughly 89% seen once. The sequencing sample was made of PBMCs or T cells enriched from blood (not recorded which). Source of these receptors: a woman aged 50 to 65 who had been exposed to COVID-19.

This chain uses TRBV28 with TRBJ1-5; 10 bases match TRBD1. The CDR3 runs to 15 residues. V lost 6 bases to trimming and J lost 4 bases; unmatched junction nucleotides: 6. Germline CDR1 reads MDHEN; CDR2 reads SYDVKM. The CDR3 DNA reads TGTGCCAGCAGAGTGACAGGGGGCAGGAATCAGCCCCAGCATTTT. This translates into CASRVTGGRNQPQHF. The complete variable domain, with remaining parts taken from reference TRBV28 and TRBJ1-5, reads DVKVTQSSRYLVKRTGEKVFLECVQDMDHENMFWYRQDPGLGLRLIYFSYDVKMKEKGDIPEGYSVSREKKERFSLILESASTNQTSMYLCASRVTGGRNQPQHFGDGTRLSIL.

The gene calls are TRBV7-2 and TRBJ2-7, with D perhaps TRBD2 (6 bases). Trimming shortened V by 7 bases and J by 3 bases, and 22 bases separated the two germline ends. The CDR3 consists of 16 residues. CDR1 and CDR2 from the germline V gene are SGHTA and FQGNSA. DNA of the CDR3: TGTGCCAGCACCCCCTCAAGGGCCCTAGCGAACTACGAGCAGTACTTC. It is translated as CASTPSRALANYEQYF.

This chain links TRBV14 with TRBJ2-5; 11 bases fit TRBD2. Germline lookup yields CDR1 SGHDN and CDR2 FVKESK. The CDR3 covers 16 residues. Trimming took 5 bases from V and 2 from J; bases not matched to a gene: 7. This CDR3 is CASSRRLAGIQETQYF. The CDR3, as DNA: TGTGCCAGCAGCAGACGACTAGCGGGGATACAAGAGACCCAGTACTTC.

The chain carries TRBV19 and TRBJ2-4; maybe TRBD1 (5 bases). CDR1 is LNHDA, CDR2 SQIVND, per germline (reference sequence). The CDR3 length is 13 residues. With 3 bases removed from V and 5 bases from J, the gap between germline ends came to 8 bases. CDR3 in amino acids: CASSIGHQNIQYF. The CDR3 bases are TGTGCCAGTAGTATCGGACACCAAAACATTCAGTACTTC.

V usage is TRBV11-2 and J usage is TRBJ2-2; D is unclear. The V end was cut by 1 base, the J end by 6 bases, with 15 bases between. This CDR3 contains 16 residues. The germline gives CDR1 SGHAT, CDR2 FQNNGV. The CDR3 bases are TGTGCCAGCAGCTTAGTTTCAGGAAGCATTGCCGGGGAGCTGTTTTTT. Its translation is CASSLVSGSIAGELFF.

V usage is TRBV5-1 and J usage is TRBJ2-7, with 8 positions matching TRBD2. In germline, CDR1 is SGHRS, CDR2 YFSETQ. V trimming: 0 bases; J trimming: 2 bases; junction bases outside the gene matches: 1. The CDR3 consists of 14 residues. The DNA for the CDR3 is TGCGCCAGCAGCTTGGCGCGGGGGGCCTACGAGCAGTACTTC. Amino acid sequence: CASSLARGAYEQYF.

The chain uses TRBV5-1 and TRBJ1-2, with 10 positions matching TRBD1. V lost 4 bases to trimming and J lost 4 bases; unmatched junction nucleotides: 7. The CDR3 runs 15 residues. CDR1 and CDR2 from the germline V gene are SGHRS and YFSETQ. Written as DNA, the CDR3 is TGCGCCAGCAGCCACGGGACAGGGGACCCCTATGGCTACACCTTC. Encoded protein: CASSHGTGDPYGYTF.

The chain links TRBV4-2 to TRBJ1-6; D gene uncertain. Trimming removed 4 bases from V and 6 bases from J, with 10 bases in between. This CDR3 has 14 amino acids. Per germline, CDR1 LGHNA and CDR2 YNFKEQ. The CDR3 DNA reads TGTGCCAGCAGCCCTTGGCGCGGTAATTCACCCCTCCACTTT. Translation: CASSPWRGNSPLHF.

The chain joins TRBV28 to TRBJ2-1; tentatively, D is TRBD1 (6 bases). Trimming left V 3 bases short and J 5 bases short, with 11 bases between. CDR3 size: 14 residues. Germline assignment: CDR1 MDHEN and CDR2 SYDVKM. CDR3 nucleotide sequence: TGTGCCAGCAGTTTTATAAACAGGGACAATGAGCAGTTCTTC. It encodes CASSFINRDNEQFF.

The chain recombines TRBV20-1 with TRBJ1-2, with TRBD1 identical over 10 bases. The ends lost 3 bases at V and 6 bases at J; junction bases unmatched: 7. The CDR3 runs to 14 residues. The germline gives CDR1 DFQATT, CDR2 SNEGSKA (reference sequence). The CDR3, as DNA: TGCAGTGCTAGTAAGGGACAGGGGTACAATGGCTACACCTTC. Translated: CSASKGQGYNGYTF.

The chain employs TRBV2 and TRBJ2-7; 7 nucleotides line up with TRBD1. Germline loops: CDR1 SNHLY, CDR2 FYNNEI. The length of the CDR3 is 15 residues. The J segment lost 5 bases and the V segment lost 3 bases, leaving 10 bases of the junction unmatched. The CDR3 DNA is TGTGCCAGCAGTGACCGACAGGGTTTCAAACACGAGCAGTACTTC. This sequence encodes CASSDRQGFKHEQYF.